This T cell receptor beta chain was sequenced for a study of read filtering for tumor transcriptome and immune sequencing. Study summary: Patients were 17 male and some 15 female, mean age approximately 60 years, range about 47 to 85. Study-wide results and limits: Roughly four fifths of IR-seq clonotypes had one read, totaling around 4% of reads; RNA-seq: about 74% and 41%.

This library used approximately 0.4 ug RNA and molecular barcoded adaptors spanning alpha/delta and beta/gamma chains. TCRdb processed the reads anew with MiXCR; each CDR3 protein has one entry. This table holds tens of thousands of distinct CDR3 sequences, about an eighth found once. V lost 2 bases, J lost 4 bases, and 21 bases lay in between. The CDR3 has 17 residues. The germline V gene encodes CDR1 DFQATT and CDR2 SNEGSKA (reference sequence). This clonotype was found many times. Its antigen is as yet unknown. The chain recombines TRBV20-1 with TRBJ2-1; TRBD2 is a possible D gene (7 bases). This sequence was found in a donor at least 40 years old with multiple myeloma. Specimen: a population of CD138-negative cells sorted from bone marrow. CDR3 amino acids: CSARSWGATSQYNEQFF. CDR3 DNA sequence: TGCAGTGCTAGATCCTGGGGGGCGACTAGCCAGTACAATGAGCAGTTCTTC.